The following is a T cell receptor (beta chain) sequence with its context. The V end was cut by 7 bases, the J end by 0 bases, with 16 bases between. The CDR3 is 17 amino acids. A library of TCRbeta sequences, prepared with unique molecular identifiers, was generated. TCRdb reprocessed the PCR reads with MiXCR, giving one entry per CDR3 protein. The repertoire holds about 480,000 distinct CDR3 sequences, with around 12% as singletons. The data were taken from a study of T-cell reconstitution after alpha-beta-depleted transplantation in children. Material: PBMCs from the stem cell graft donor, obtained from the stem cell graft. J is TRBJ2-6 and V is TRBV12-3 or TRBV12-4; D possibly corresponds to TRBD2 (6 bases). The TCR originated in a human donor who donated a stem cell graft to a child with combined immunodeficiency. The CDR3 loop is CASTLVIAVSGANVLTF. The CDR3 DNA sequence: TGTGCCAGCACTCTGGTAATAGCGGTCTCTGGGGCCAACGTCCTGACTTTC.